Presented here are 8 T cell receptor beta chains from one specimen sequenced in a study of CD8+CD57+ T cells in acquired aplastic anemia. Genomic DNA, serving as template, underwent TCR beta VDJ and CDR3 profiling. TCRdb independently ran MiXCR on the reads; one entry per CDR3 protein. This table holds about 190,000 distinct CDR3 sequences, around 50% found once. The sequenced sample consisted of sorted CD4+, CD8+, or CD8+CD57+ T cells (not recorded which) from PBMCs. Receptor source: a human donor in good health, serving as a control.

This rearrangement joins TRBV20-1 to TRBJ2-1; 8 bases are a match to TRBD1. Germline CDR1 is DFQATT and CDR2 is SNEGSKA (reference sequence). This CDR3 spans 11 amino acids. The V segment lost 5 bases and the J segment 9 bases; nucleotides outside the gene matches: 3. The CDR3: CSAYRGIEQFF. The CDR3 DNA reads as TGCAGTGCTTACAGGGGGATTGAGCAGTTCTTC.

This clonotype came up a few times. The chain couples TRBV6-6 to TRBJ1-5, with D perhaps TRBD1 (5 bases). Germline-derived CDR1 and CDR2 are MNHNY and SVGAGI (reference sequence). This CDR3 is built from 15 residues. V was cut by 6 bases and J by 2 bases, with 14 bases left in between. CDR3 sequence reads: CASSSPGGGNQPQHF. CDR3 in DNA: TGTGCCAGCAGCTCTCCGGGGGGGGGCAATCAGCCCCAGCATTTT.

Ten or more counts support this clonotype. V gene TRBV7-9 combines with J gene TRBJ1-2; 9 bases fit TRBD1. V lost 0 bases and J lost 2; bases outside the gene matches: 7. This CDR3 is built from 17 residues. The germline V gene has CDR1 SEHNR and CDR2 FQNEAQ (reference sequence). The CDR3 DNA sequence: TGTGCCAGCAGCTTAGCCCGGGGGACAGGGCGGAACTATGGCTACACCTTC. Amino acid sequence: CASSLARGTGRNYGYTF. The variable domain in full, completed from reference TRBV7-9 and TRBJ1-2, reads DTGVSQNPRHKITKRGQNVTFRCDPISEHNRLYWYRQTLGQGPEFLTYFQNEAQLEKSRLLSDRFSAERPKGSFSTLEIQRTEQGDSAMYLCASSLARGTGRNYGYTFGSGTRLTVV.

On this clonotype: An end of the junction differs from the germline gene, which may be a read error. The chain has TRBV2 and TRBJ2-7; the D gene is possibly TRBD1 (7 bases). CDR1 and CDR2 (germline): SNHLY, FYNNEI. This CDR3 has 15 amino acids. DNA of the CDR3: TGTGCCAGCAGGGAAGGGGCAGGGGGGATCAACGAGCAGTACTTC. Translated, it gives CASREGAGGINEQYF.

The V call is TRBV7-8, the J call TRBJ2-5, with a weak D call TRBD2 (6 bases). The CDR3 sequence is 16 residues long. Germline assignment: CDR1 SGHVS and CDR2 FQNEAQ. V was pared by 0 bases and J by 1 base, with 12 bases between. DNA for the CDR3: TGTGCCAGCAGCTTAGCGGTTCGGGACTTCCAAGAGACCCAGTACTTC. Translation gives CASSLAVRDFQETQYF.

This chain's CDR3 is CATAPGISYNEQFF. CDR3 DNA sequence: TGTGCCACCGCCCCGGGTATCTCCTACAATGAGCAGTTCTTC. The chain employs TRBV24-1 and TRBJ2-1, with D unclear. CDR1 and CDR2 from the germline V gene are KGHDR and SFDVKD. V gave up 9 bases and J gave up 0 bases, with 11 bases separating them. The CDR3 totals 14 residues.

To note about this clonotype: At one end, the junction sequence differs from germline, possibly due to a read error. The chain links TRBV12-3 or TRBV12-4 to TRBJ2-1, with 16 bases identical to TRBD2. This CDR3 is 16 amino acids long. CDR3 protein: CAGSLTGTSGGDEQFF. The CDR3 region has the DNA TGTGCCGGCAGTTTGACCGGGACTAGCGGGGGGGATGAGCAGTTCTTC.

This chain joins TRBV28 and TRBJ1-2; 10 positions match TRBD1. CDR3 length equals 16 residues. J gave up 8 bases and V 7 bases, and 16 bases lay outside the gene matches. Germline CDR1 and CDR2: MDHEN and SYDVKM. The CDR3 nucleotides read TGTGCCAGCACCTTTGGCGCACCGGGACAGGGGAGCGGCTACACCTTC. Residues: CASTFGAPGQGSGYTF.